This record looks at one T cell receptor (beta chain) sequence and its context. Antigen specificity is unknown. TCRdb keeps only in-frame clones here, not all; method: immunoSEQ multiplex PCR. The sample carries roughly 2,000,000 clones, less than 95% recorded once. Cells designated naive CD8 were CD45RO-negative and were positively selected for CCR7, with terminally differentiated effector memory CD45RA+ cells excluded. There were only Caucasian adults among the donors, and all lived in Nashville, Tennessee. This sample is drawn from a study of shared clonotypes between healthy human individuals. At the level of the study: Researchers assigned three CD4 naive, three CD4 memory, two CD8 naive and one CD8 memory plate to each donor. General study points: Relative to their counterparts shared across all four donors, non-shared clonotypes exhibited diminished generation probabilities. Exclusively blood specimens were collected; tissue repertoires likely differ.

The sequencing input was naive CD8+ T cells sorted from blood. The receptor was derived from a man between 18 and 29 years old in good health.

The CDR3 DNA follows: TGTGCCAGCAGTTACGAGACAGGGGCCACTGAAGCTTTCTTT. As protein: CASSYETGATEAFF. The chain links TRBV6-5 to TRBJ1-1; 8 bases agree with TRBD1. The V and J ends lost 2 bases and 4 bases, in that order; junction bases with no gene match: 3. This CDR3 has 14 residues. The germline V gene encodes CDR1 MNHEY and CDR2 SVGAGI.